The clone carrying this T cell receptor beta chain was seen at least ten times. The target antigen is unknown. This sample is drawn from a study of neurological immune-mediated disorders. Study-wide findings and caveats: It was HTLV-1-associated myelopathy that showed the most TCR clonal expansion, while multiple sclerosis showed the least, falling below healthy controls.

The sorted libraries were prepared using about 1 million CD4+ or CD8+ T cells that had themselves been sorted. 5'RACE generated cDNA with 10-nucleotide random UMIs. One entry per CDR3 protein, called by TCRdb with MiXCR from the 5' RACE reads. The data hold approximately 27,000 distinct CDR3 sequences, with approximately 24% observed a single time. Sequenced sample: CD4+ T cells from blood. This clonotype was sampled from a man aged 50 or older with HTLV-1-associated myelopathy (HAM/TSP).

The DNA for the CDR3 is TGTGCCAGCAGCTTAGAAAGACTAGCGCCCCTCTCCTACGAGCAGTACTTC. Protein product: CASSLERLAPLSYEQYF. The J gene is TRBJ2-7, the V gene TRBV7-2; 8 bases are a match to TRBD2. The ends lost 1 base at V and 0 bases at J; junction bases unmatched: 8. Germline CDR1 is SGHTA and CDR2 is FQGNSA. This CDR3 spans 17 amino acids.